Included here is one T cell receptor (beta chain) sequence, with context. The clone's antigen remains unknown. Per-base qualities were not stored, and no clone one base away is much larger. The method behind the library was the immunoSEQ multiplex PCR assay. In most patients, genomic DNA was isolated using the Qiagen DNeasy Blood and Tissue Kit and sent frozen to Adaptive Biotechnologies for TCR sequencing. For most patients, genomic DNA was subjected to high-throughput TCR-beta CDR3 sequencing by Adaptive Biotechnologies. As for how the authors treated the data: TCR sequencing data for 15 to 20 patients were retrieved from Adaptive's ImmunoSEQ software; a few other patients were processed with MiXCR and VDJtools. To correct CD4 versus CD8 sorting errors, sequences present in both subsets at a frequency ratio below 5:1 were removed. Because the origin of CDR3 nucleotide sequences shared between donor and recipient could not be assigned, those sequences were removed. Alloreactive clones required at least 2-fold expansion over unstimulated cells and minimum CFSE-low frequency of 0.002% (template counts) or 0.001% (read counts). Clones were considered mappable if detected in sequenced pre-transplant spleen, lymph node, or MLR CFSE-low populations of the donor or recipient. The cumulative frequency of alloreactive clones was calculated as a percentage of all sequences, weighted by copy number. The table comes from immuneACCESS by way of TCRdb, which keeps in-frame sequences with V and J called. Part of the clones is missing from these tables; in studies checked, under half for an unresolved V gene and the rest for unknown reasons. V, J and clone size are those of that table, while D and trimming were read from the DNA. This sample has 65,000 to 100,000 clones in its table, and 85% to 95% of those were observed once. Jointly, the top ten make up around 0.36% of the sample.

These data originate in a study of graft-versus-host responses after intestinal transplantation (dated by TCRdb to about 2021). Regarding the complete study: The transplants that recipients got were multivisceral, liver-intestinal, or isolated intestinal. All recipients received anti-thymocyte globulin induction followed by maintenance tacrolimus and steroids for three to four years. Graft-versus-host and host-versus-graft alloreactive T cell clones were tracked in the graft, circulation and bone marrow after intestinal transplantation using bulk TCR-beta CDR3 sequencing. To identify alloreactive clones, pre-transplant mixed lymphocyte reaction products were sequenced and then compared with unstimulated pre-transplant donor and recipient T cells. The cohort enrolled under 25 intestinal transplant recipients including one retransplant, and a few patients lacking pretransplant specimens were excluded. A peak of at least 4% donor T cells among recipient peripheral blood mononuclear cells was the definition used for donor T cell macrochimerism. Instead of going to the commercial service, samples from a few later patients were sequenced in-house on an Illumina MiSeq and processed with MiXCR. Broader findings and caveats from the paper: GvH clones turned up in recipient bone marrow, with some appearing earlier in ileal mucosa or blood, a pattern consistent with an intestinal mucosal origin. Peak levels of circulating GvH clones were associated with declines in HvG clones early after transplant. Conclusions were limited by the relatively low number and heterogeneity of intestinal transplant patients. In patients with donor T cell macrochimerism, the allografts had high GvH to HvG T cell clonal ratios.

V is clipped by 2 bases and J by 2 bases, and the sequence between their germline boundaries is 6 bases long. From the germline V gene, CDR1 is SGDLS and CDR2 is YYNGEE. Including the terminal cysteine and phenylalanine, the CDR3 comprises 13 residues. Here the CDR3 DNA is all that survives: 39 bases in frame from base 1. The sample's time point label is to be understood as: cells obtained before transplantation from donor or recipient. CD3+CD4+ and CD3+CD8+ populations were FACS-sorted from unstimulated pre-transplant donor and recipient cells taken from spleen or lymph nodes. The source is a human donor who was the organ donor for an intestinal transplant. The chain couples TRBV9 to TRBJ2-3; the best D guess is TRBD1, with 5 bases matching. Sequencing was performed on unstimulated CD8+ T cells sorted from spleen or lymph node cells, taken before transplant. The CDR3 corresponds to CASSVDNTDTQYF. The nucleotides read TGTGCCAGCAGCGTGGACAACACAGATACGCAGTATTTT.